A selection of T cell receptor beta chains follows, all from one sample in a study of cytomegalovirus exposure and HLA in healthy donors. TCRdb keeps only in-frame clones here, not all; method: immunoSEQ multiplex PCR. The repertoire shows 130,000 to 150,000 clones; the top ten hold around 0.96%. Sequences were obtained from PBMCs. These receptors all come from a male donor in good health and CMV-seronegative. CDR3s include the opening cysteine and the closing phenylalanine or tryptophan. The order of the fields is V gene, J gene, D gene, CDR3 DNA, CDR3 protein. D genes are given only for firm matches.

>TRBV5-6|TRBJ2-2|NA
TGTGCCAGCAGCTTGGTTTACGGGAAATGGACCGGGGAGCTGTTTTTT
CASSLVYGKWTGELFF
>TRBV18|TRBJ1-5|TRBD1
TGTGCCAGCTCACCACCACAGGGGGCACGGCAGCCCCAGCATTTT
CASSPPQGARQPQHF
>TRBV4-3|TRBJ2-7|TRBD1
TGCGCCAGCAGCCAAGATGCACAGGGGAGCTCCTACGAGCAGTACTTC
CASSQDAQGSSYEQYF
>TRBV18|TRBJ1-4|TRBD1
TGTGCCAGCTCACCTAATACAGGGGGCGAAAAACTGTTTTTT
CASSPNTGGEKLFF
>TRBV7-9|TRBJ2-2|NA
TGTGCCAGCACCCAGCGGGCGAACACCGGGGAGCTGTTTTTT
CASTQRANTGELFF
>TRBV18|TRBJ2-7|TRBD1
TGTGCCAGCTCACCGAGGGACAGCCCCTCCTACGAGCAGTACTTC
CASSPRDSPSYEQYF
>TRBV29-1|TRBJ2-1|NA
TGCAGCGTCGCCATGGGGCTAGCGAGTGGTGAGCAGTTCTTC
CSVAMGLASGEQFF
>TRBV9|TRBJ2-2|TRBD2
TGTGCCAGCAGCCTTGGACTAGCGCCGAACACCGGGGAGCTGTTTTTT
CASSLGLAPNTGELFF
>TRBV27|TRBJ2-7|NA
TGTGCCAGCAGTTTATATATATCGGGGGGCCTGCCCTACGAGCAGTACTTC
CASSLYISGGLPYEQYF
>TRBV6-5|TRBJ1-1|NA
TGTGCCAGCAGACGGACAAACACTGAAGCTTTCTTT
CASRRTNTEAFF
>TRBV18|TRBJ1-4|NA
TGTGCCAGCTCTCCCGGGGGGGCGAATGAAAAACTGTTTTTT
CASSPGGANEKLFF
>TRBV18|TRBJ1-5|NA
TGTGCCAGCTCGCCGGACGGCGGGGGTACTCAGCCCCAGCATTTT
CASSPDGGGTQPQHF
>TRBV19|TRBJ1-5|NA
TGTGCCAGTAGTATTACGGGCAATCAGCCCCAGCATTTT
CASSITGNQPQHF
>TRBV5-1|TRBJ1-1|NA
TGCGCCAGCAGCTTGAAGGGGTACACTGAAGCTTTCTTT
CASSLKGYTEAFF
>TRBV15|TRBJ1-2|TRBD1
TGTGCCACCAGCAGAAGAGAGGGACAGGACCCCTATGGCTACACCTTC
CATSRREGQDPYGYTF
>TRBV19|TRBJ2-3|TRBD2
TGTGCCAGTAGTACCACGGGACTAGCGGGAGATACGCAGTATTTT
CASSTTGLAGDTQYF
>TRBV15|TRBJ2-1|NA
TGTGCCACCAGCAGCGACTCCGGACAGAGAACAAACAATGAGCAGTTCTTC
CATSSDSGQRTNNEQFF
>TRBV5-1|TRBJ2-1|TRBD2
TGCGCCAGCAGCGCGGGACTAGCGGGACAGGAGCAGTTCTTC
CASSAGLAGQEQFF
>TRBV9|TRBJ1-4|TRBD1
TGTGCCAGCAGCGTCCGGGACAGGGGCGGTGAAAAACTGTTTTTT
CASSVRDRGGEKLFF
>TRBV25-1|TRBJ1-4|NA
TGTGCCAGCAGTGATCACAGAAGTAATGAAAAACTGTTTTTT
CASSDHRSNEKLFF
>TRBV27|TRBJ2-7|NA
TGTGCCAGCAGTTTAACGTCAGGGAAGGGGCAGTACTTC
CASSLTSGKGQYF
>TRBV29-1|TRBJ2-5|NA
TGCAGCGTTGAAAGACTTGCAGGGGAGACCCAGTACTTC
CSVERLAGETQYF
>TRBV7-2|TRBJ1-1|NA
TGTGCCAGCAGCTTTGATGCGACTGAAGCTTTCTTT
CASSFDATEAFF
>TRBV11-2|TRBJ2-1|TRBD2
TGTGCCAGCAGCGCCCAGACGGGACTAGCGGGATTTGGTGAGCAGTTCTTC
CASSAQTGLAGFGEQFF
>TRBV2|TRBJ2-7|TRBD1
TGTGCCAGCAGTGAAGCGGGAAGGGGGCGAAATAGCTCCTACGAGCAGTACTTC
CASSEAGRGRNSSYEQYF
>TRBV14|TRBJ2-2|TRBD1
TGTGCCAGCAGCCAAACAGGGGCCCTCCCGACCGGGGAGCTGTTTTTT
CASSQTGALPTGELFF
>TRBV20-1|TRBJ2-1|NA
TGCAGTGCCCTATACAATGAGCAGTTCTTC
CSALYNEQFF